The clone carrying this T cell receptor beta chain has at least ten counts. The CDR3 extends over 15 amino acids. The V segment lost 6 bases and the J segment 0 bases; nucleotides outside the gene matches: 8. Per the germline V gene, CDR1 is MDHEN and CDR2 is SYDVKM. A single record per CDR3 protein comes from TCRdb applying MiXCR to the 5' RACE reads. The data contain more than 65,000 distinct CDR3 sequences, about 4.6% of them singletons. These data come from a study of early T cells in non-severe SARS-CoV-2 infection. The chain couples TRBV28 to TRBJ2-7; 7 bases agree with TRBD2. The sequence was collected from an adult who was a healthcare worker with PCR-confirmed SARS-CoV-2 infection or an uninfected control (not recorded which). The donor label of this sample is uncertain. The source was whole blood, collected at baseline. CDR3: CASRQTGGSSYEQYF. The CDR3 coding sequence is TGTGCCAGCAGACAAACGGGGGGAAGCTCCTACGAGCAGTACTTC.